This T cell receptor (beta chain) was recorded in a study of tumour-infiltrating T cells in Burkitt lymphoma (dated by TCRdb to the early 2020s). For the study in its entirety: All epidemiological subtypes of Burkitt lymphoma were represented in the cohort, which was made up of around 82 patients. TCR repertoire data were compared against clinical outcome, and productive clonality predicted overall survival and progression-free survival independently of established prognostic factors such as age at diagnosis. Overall results and qualifications from the work: Several public clonotypes shared across numerous Burkitt lymphoma patients were found, suggesting shared tumour neoantigen selection absent from diffuse large B-cell lymphoma.

The library was built by means of the immunoSEQ multiplex PCR assay. Sourced from immuneACCESS, this table was stored by TCRdb with only in-frame sequences that have V and J called. A share of the clones is absent; for the studies checked, an unresolved V gene accounts for under half, and the remainder has no known explanation. This sample is represented by several hundred clones; 15% to 20% of them were singletons. About 4.5% of the sample rests with the top ten. The germline V gene (reference sequence) sets CDR1 to MNHEY and CDR2 to SMNVEV. Between the V and J ends, shortened by 6 bases and 8 bases respectively, the junction contains 14 bases. From the cysteine through the phenylalanine, the CDR3 covers 13 amino acids. The entry retains the CDR3 DNA only, 39 bases that are in frame from base 1. With respect to this clone: What this receptor recognizes is not known. Nothing much larger sits one base from this clone, and base qualities are not available.

The material sequenced was tumor tissue. This clonotype was obtained from a human donor with Burkitt lymphoma. The sequence links TRBV27 to TRBJ2-4, with the D gene not confidently named. This receptor has the CDR3 CASSLGEADIQYF. The nucleotides are TGTGCCAGCAGCCTTGGGGAAGCAGACATTCAGTACTTC.